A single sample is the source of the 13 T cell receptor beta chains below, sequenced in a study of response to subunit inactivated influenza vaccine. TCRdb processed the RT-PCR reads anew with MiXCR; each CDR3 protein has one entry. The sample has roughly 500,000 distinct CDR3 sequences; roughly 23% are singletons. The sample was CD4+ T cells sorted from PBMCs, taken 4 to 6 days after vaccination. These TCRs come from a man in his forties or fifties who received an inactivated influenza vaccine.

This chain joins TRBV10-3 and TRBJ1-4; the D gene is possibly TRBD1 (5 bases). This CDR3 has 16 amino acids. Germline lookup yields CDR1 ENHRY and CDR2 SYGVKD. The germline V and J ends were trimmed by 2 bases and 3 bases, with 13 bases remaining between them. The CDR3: CAISERPGRSNEKLFF. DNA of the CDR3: TGTGCCATCAGTGAGCGCCCGGGACGGTCTAATGAAAAACTGTTTTTT.

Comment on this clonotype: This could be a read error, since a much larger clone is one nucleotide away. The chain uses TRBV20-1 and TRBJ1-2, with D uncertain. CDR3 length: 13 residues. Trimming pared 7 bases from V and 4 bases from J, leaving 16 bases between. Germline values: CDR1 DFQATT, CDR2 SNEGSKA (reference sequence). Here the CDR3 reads CSGETRAAYGYTF. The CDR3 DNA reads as TGCAGTGGAGAGACACGGGCGGCCTATGGCTACACCTTC.

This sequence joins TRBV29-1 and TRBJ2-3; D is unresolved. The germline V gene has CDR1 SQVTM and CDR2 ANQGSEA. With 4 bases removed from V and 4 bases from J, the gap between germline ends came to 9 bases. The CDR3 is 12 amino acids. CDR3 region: CSVGLASDTQYF. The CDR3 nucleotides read TGCAGCGTTGGTTTGGCCTCAGATACGCAGTATTTT.

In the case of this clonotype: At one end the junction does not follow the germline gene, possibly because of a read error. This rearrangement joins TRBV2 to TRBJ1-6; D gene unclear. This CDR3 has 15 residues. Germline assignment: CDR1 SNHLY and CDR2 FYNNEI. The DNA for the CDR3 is TGTGCCAGCAGCGAAGAGCGGGGATATAATTCACCCCTCCACTTT. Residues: CASSEERGYNSPLHF. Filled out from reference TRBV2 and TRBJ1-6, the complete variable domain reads EPEVTQTPSHQVTQMGQEVILRCVPISNHLYFYWYRQILGQKVEFLVSFYNNEISEKSEIFDDQFSVERPDGSNFTLKIRSTKLEDSAMYFCASSEERGYNSPLHFGNGTRLTVT.

In nucleotides, the CDR3 is TGTGCCAGCAGTTTAAGCGGGACAGCCGTGGATGAAAAACTGTTTTTT. Its protein product is CASSLSGTAVDEKLFF. The J gene is TRBJ1-4, the V gene TRBV27, with TRBD1 matching over 7 bases. The junction had 9 bases not matched to a gene; V was cut back by 2 bases and J by 6 bases. Germline values: CDR1 MNHEY, CDR2 SMNVEV (reference sequence). This CDR3 region has 16 residues.

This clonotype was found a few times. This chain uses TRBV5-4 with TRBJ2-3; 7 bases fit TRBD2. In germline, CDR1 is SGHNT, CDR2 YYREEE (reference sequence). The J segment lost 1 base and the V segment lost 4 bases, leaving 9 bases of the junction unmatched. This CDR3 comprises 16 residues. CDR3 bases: TGTGCCAGCAGCACGCCCTATGCGGGGGGCACAGATACGCAGTATTTT. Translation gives CASSTPYAGGTDTQYF.

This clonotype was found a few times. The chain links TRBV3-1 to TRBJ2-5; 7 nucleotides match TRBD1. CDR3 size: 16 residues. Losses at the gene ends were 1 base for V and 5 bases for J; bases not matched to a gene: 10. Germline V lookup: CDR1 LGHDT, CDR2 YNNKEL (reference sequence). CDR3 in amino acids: CASSQAKTDRAETQYF. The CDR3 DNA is TGTGCCAGCAGCCAAGCGAAAACCGACAGGGCTGAGACCCAGTACTTC.

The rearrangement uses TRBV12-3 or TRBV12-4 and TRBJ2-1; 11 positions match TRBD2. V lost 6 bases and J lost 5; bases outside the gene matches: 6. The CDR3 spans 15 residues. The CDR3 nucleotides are TGTGCCAGCAGGTATACTAGCGGGAGTGACAATGAGCAGTTCTTC. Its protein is CASRYTSGSDNEQFF.

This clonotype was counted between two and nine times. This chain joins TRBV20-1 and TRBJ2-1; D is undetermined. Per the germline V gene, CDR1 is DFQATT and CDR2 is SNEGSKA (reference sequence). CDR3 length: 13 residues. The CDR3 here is CSPVTVSYNEQFF. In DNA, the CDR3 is TGCAGCCCCGTAACGGTATCCTACAATGAGCAGTTCTTC.

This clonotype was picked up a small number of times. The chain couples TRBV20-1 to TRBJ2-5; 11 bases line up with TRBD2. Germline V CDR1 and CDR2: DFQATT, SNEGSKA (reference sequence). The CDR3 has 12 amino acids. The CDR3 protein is CGIAGGRETQYF. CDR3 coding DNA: TGCGGAATAGCGGGGGGGCGAGAGACCCAGTACTTC.

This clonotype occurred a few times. DNA for the CDR3: TGTGCCAGCAGGGGTAATAGCGGGAGCTCCTACAATGAGCAGTTCTTC. Residues: CASRGNSGSSYNEQFF. The chain couples TRBV6-2 or TRBV6-3 to TRBJ2-1; TRBD2 aligns across 9 bases. Germline CDR1 and CDR2: MNHEY and SVGEGT. Unmatched junction bases numbered 6, after V lost 6 bases and J lost 0 bases. The CDR3 loop spans 16 amino acids.

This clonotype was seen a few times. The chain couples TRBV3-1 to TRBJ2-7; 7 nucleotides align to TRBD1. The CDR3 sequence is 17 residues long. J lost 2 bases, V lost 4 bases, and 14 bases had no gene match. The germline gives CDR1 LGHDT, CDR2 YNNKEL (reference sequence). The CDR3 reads CASSRTPQMDRTYEQYF. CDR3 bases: TGTGCCAGCAGCCGCACGCCGCAAATGGACAGGACCTACGAGCAGTACTTC.

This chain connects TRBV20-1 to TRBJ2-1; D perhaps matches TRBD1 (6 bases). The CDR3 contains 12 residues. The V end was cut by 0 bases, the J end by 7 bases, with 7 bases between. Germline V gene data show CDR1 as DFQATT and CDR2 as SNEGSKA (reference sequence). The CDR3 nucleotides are TGCAGTGCTAGAGAAGGGGGAAATGAGCAGTTCTTC. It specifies CSAREGGNEQFF.